Presented here are 28 T cell receptor beta chains from one specimen sequenced in a study of blood T cell repertoires in COVID-19. Sequencing was performed with immunoSEQ multiplex PCR; in TCRdb, only in-frame clones are kept and a portion is missing. The sample has around 100,000 clones, 75% to 90% seen once. Sequenced material: peripheral blood. The receptors derive from a woman aged 55 to 70 with COVID-19, enrolled during active disease.

The chain carries TRBV4-2 and TRBJ1-3; tentatively, D is TRBD1 (6 bases). Trimming removed 1 base from V and 2 bases from J, with 12 bases in between. Germline values: CDR1 LGHNA, CDR2 YNFKEQ. The CDR3 totals 16 residues. CDR3 sequence reads: CASSQGDIGTGNTIYF. The CDR3 region has the DNA TGTGCCAGCAGCCAAGGGGACATCGGCACTGGAAACACCATATATTTT.

This clone was counted only a few times. A read error may be the cause here, since a much bigger clone is one base away. Other DNA sequences in this specimen translate into the identical CDR3. The V gene is TRBV12-5, the J gene TRBJ2-5; a possible D gene is TRBD1 (8 bases). This CDR3 region has 17 residues. Germline CDR1 reads LGHNT; CDR2 reads FRNRAP. CDR3: CACGWGGTGGEQETQYF. The CDR3 DNA sequence: TGTGCTTGTGGTTGGGGGGGGACAGGCGGGGAACAAGAGACCCAGTACTTC. Full variable domain (outside the CDR3, taken from reference TRBV12-5 and TRBJ2-5): DARVTQTPRHKVTEMGQEVTMRCQPILGHNTVFWYRQTMMQGLELLAYFRNRAPLDDSGMPKDRFSAEMPDATLATLKIQPSEPRDSAVYFCACGWGGTGGEQETQYFGPGTRLLVL.

CDR3 amino acids: CASSQDRDSPLHF. CDR3 DNA: TGCGCCAGCAGCCAAGACAGGGATTCACCCCTCCACTTT. J is TRBJ1-6 and V is TRBV4-1, with D perhaps TRBD1 (5 bases). Germline V gene data show CDR1 as MGHRA and CDR2 as YSYEKL. Trimming removed 0 bases at V and 8 bases at J, with 5 bases between. The CDR3 is 13 residues long.

J is TRBJ1-2 and V is TRBV9, with D hard to call. CDR3 length: 15 residues. V lost 4 bases and J 4 bases, leaving 17 bases between the germline ends. Germline loops: CDR1 SGDLS, CDR2 YYNGEE. CDR3: CASSQGLRLGYGYTF. For the CDR3, the DNA is TGTGCCAGCAGCCAAGGACTCAGGCTGGGCTATGGCTACACCTTC. Combining the CDR3 with reference TRBV9 and TRBJ1-2 gives the whole variable domain DSGVTQTPKHLITATGQRVTLRCSPRSGDLSVYWYQQSLDQGLQFLIQYYNGEERAKGNILERFSAQQFPDLHSELNLSSLELGDSALYFCASSQGLRLGYGYTFGSGTRLTVV.

The chain uses TRBV11-2 and TRBJ1-4; D not certain. CDR1 is SGHAT, CDR2 FQNNGV, per germline. V gave up 3 bases and J gave up 8 bases, with 7 bases separating them. The length of the CDR3 is 12 residues. CDR3 sequence: CASSFGGEKLFF. In DNA, the CDR3 is TGTGCCAGCAGCTTCGGAGGGGAAAAACTGTTTTTT.

The chain has TRBV7-8 and TRBJ1-2, with D possibly TRBD1 on 5 matching bases. The CDR3 loop spans 15 amino acids. Germline values: CDR1 SGHVS, CDR2 FQNEAQ. Trimming pared 2 bases from V and 6 bases from J, leaving 16 bases between. The CDR3 nucleotides read TGTGCCAGCAGCTTACTGGCAGGGAAATCGAATGGCTACACCTTC. This encodes CASSLLAGKSNGYTF.

The gene calls are TRBV14 and TRBJ1-2, with 8 bases lining up with TRBD1. The CDR3 covers 14 residues. Germline V CDR1 and CDR2: SGHDN, FVKESK. J was trimmed by 7 bases and V by 0 bases; bases with no gene match: 4. Here the CDR3 reads CASSQEGQGAGYTF. CDR3 DNA sequence: TGTGCCAGCAGCCAAGAAGGTCAGGGGGCTGGCTACACCTTC.

The J gene is TRBJ2-1, the V gene TRBV11-2, with a weak D call TRBD2 (6 bases). CDR1 SGHAT and CDR2 FQNNGV come from the germline V gene. This CDR3 contains 15 residues. Trimming stripped 1 base from V and 2 bases from J, with 9 bases between. CDR3 nucleotides: TGTGCCAGCAGCTTAGTCGCGGGGACCTACAATGAGCAGTTCTTC. Residues: CASSLVAGTYNEQFF.

The V call is TRBV2, the J call TRBJ1-1; D might be TRBD1 (5 bases). Germline V gene data show CDR1 as SNHLY and CDR2 as FYNNEI. V lost 8 bases and J lost 1, with 11 bases in between. The CDR3 is 13 amino acids. CDR3 loop: CASATDPNTEAFF. CDR3 DNA sequence: TGTGCCAGCGCGACAGATCCGAACACTGAAGCTTTCTTT.

V gene TRBV5-1 combines with J gene TRBJ1-1; 9 bases map to TRBD1. There are 16 residues in the CDR3. Germline trimming cut 1 base from V and 1 base from J; bases unmatched to any gene: 5. Germline V CDR1 and CDR2: SGHRS, YFSETQ. The CDR3 DNA reads TGCGCCAGCAGCTTGACGCCACAGGGGGCGAACACTGAAGCTTTCTTT. This sequence encodes CASSLTPQGANTEAFF.

This chain uses TRBV7-9 with TRBJ2-3; 11 bases match TRBD2. From germline, CDR1 is SEHNR and CDR2 FQNEAQ (reference sequence). This CDR3 is 15 amino acids long. Losses at the gene ends were 5 bases for V and 3 bases for J; bases not matched to a gene: 4. The CDR3 DNA reads TGTGCCAGCAGCCCCCTAGCGGGGGGTACAGATACGCAGTATTTT. Amino acids: CASSPLAGGTDTQYF.

The gene calls are TRBV5-6 and TRBJ1-2; D possibly corresponds to TRBD1 (5 bases). Trimming stripped 4 bases from V and 3 bases from J, with 10 bases between. The CDR3 length is 13 residues. The germline V gene encodes CDR1 SGHDT and CDR2 YYEEEE. Here the CDR3 DNA reads TGTGCCAGCAGCCCCGGGACTTACTATGGCTACACCTTC. This encodes CASSPGTYYGYTF.

The chain has TRBV7-8 and TRBJ2-3; D call uncertain. V was pared by 1 base and J by 2 bases, with 13 bases between. Germline V gene sequence: CDR1 SGHVS, CDR2 FQNEAQ. The length of the CDR3 is 16 residues. The DNA for the CDR3 is TGTGCCAGCAGCTTAGTTACGGGTTTGGACACAGATACGCAGTATTTT. Translating it yields CASSLVTGLDTDTQYF.

V and J are TRBV3-1 (or the pseudogene TRBV3-2) and TRBJ1-2, with unresolved D. This CDR3 has 14 amino acids. Germline CDR1 reads LGHDT; CDR2 reads YNNKEL (reference sequence). V was pared by 1 base and J by 8 bases, with 14 bases between. The CDR3 loop is CASSQVDIQVGYTF. The CDR3 DNA follows: TGTGCCAGCAGCCAAGTAGACATTCAAGTAGGCTACACCTTC.

The chain has TRBV19 and TRBJ1-6; the D gene is possibly TRBD1 (5 bases). CDR1 and CDR2 (germline): LNHDA, SQIVND (reference sequence). The CDR3 totals 15 residues. V was pared by 3 bases and J by 9 bases, with 15 bases between. The CDR3 region is CASSMGTRGGSPLHF. The CDR3 DNA reads TGTGCCAGTAGTATGGGGACCCGGGGAGGTTCACCCCTCCACTTT.

This clone was detected many times. V and J are TRBV30 and TRBJ1-3, with D unresolved. The V end was cut by 4 bases, the J end by 5 bases, with 12 bases between. Germline CDR1 reads GTSNPN; CDR2 reads SVGIG (reference sequence). The CDR3 totals 13 residues. The CDR3 loop reads CAWTLERRNTIYF. Here the CDR3 DNA reads TGTGCCTGGACTTTAGAGCGACGAAACACCATATATTTT.

This CDR3 is CATRREGLTDTQYF. The CDR3 DNA is TGTGCCACACGCCGGGAGGGGCTCACAGATACGCAGTATTTT. The genes are TRBV6-5 and TRBJ2-3; 8 bases agree with TRBD2. The CDR3 is 14 amino acids. V trimming: 10 bases; J trimming: 2 bases; junction bases outside the gene matches: 8. Germline values: CDR1 MNHEY, CDR2 SVGAGI.

The chain carries TRBV7-8 and TRBJ1-2, with 7 positions matching TRBD1. The CDR3 loop spans 15 amino acids. CDR1 SGHVS and CDR2 FQNEAQ come from the germline V gene. Germline trimming cut 5 bases from V and 2 bases from J; bases unmatched to any gene: 8. CDR3 loop: CASSVTGTENYGYTF. CDR3 nucleotide sequence: TGTGCCAGCAGCGTGACCGGGACAGAGAACTATGGCTACACCTTC.

This chain connects TRBV10-3 to TRBJ2-1, with 11 nucleotides matching TRBD2. CDR3 length equals 20 residues. J was trimmed by 4 bases and V by 0 bases; bases with no gene match: 14. Germline V gives CDR1 ENHRY, CDR2 SYGVKD. The CDR3 DNA is TGTGCCATCAGTGAGTCGATTGTTGTGACTAGCGGGGTTAGGTACAATGAGCAGTTCTTC. This translates into CAISESIVVTSGVRYNEQFF.

The chain has TRBV5-1 and TRBJ2-1; a weak D match, TRBD2 (5 bases). From germline, CDR1 is SGHRS and CDR2 YFSETQ. Trimming left V 4 bases short and J 0 bases short, with 11 bases between. The CDR3 consists of 15 residues. The CDR3: CASSPDTSSYNEQFF. The CDR3 DNA follows: TGCGCCAGCAGCCCCGATACTAGCTCCTACAATGAGCAGTTCTTC.

The chain recombines TRBV15 with TRBJ1-4; weak D call: TRBD1 (5 bases). The V end was cut by 0 bases, the J end by 5 bases, with 10 bases between. Germline CDR1 and CDR2: LNHNV and YYDKDF (reference sequence). The length of the CDR3 is 15 residues. The CDR3 region has the DNA TGTGCCACCAGCAGAGATACGGGGGAGAATGAAAAACTGTTTTTT. Translated, it gives CATSRDTGENEKLFF.

This clone was seen a few times. The chain combines TRBV5-4 with TRBJ1-2; the D gene is possibly TRBD1 (5 bases). This CDR3 has 13 amino acids. V was shortened by 4 bases and J by 8 bases, with 15 bases between the two germline ends. Germline values: CDR1 SGHNT, CDR2 YYREEE (reference sequence). The DNA for the CDR3 is TGTGCCAGCAGCCAGGGACTGGCTCCGGGCTACACCTTC. Protein: CASSQGLAPGYTF.

This chain uses TRBV5-1 with TRBJ1-2, with D uncertain. V was shortened by 7 bases and J by 4 bases, with 14 bases between the two germline ends. The CDR3 has 13 residues. CDR1 and CDR2 from the germline V gene are SGHRS and YFSETQ. The CDR3, as DNA: TGCGCCAGCCCGAGACTAACTACCTATGGCTACACCTTC. It codes for CASPRLTTYGYTF.

This chain connects TRBV10-3 to TRBJ2-7; 8 bases agree with TRBD1. With 10 bases clipped from V and 6 bases from J, the junction kept 14 bases outside the gene matches. The CDR3 has 14 amino acids. Germline loops: CDR1 ENHRY, CDR2 SYGVKD. CDR3 amino acids: CATNRGQGASEQYF. The DNA for the CDR3 is TGTGCCACCAATCGGGGGCAGGGGGCTTCCGAGCAGTACTTC.

This clone was seen only once. CDR3 sequence (DNA): TGTGCCAGTAGTAGAGGACTACCCCTAATAGGGGACGAGCAGTACTTC. Amino acid sequence: CASSRGLPLIGDEQYF. The chain carries TRBV19 and TRBJ2-7; possibly TRBD2 for D (6 bases). The CDR3 loop spans 16 amino acids. Per germline, CDR1 LNHDA and CDR2 SQIVND (reference sequence). V was pared by 4 bases and J by 5 bases, with 21 bases between.

V usage is TRBV28 and J usage is TRBJ1-1, with D hard to call. Germline V lookup: CDR1 MDHEN, CDR2 SYDVKM. Trimming pared 11 bases from V and 6 bases from J, leaving 13 bases between. There are 11 residues in the CDR3. The CDR3 DNA follows: TGTGCCGGCGGGTCGAGGGCTGAAGCTTTCTTT. As protein: CAGGSRAEAFF.

In nucleotides, the CDR3 is TGTGCCAGCAGCACGACAGGGTTGGCAGCTTTCTTT. This translates into CASSTTGLAAFF. V usage is TRBV7-9 and J usage is TRBJ1-1; 7 bases match TRBD1. There are 12 residues in the CDR3. Germline lookup yields CDR1 SEHNR and CDR2 FQNEAQ (reference sequence). With V trimmed by 5 bases and J by 10 bases, 7 bases remained unmatched.

The rearrangement joins TRBV15 to TRBJ2-2, with TRBD1 matching 7 bases. The CDR3 length is 16 residues. V trimming: 0 bases; J trimming: 6 bases; junction bases outside the gene matches: 7. The germline V gene has CDR1 LNHNV and CDR2 YYDKDF (reference sequence). DNA for the CDR3: TGTGCCACCAGCAGAGATCCGGTACAGGGGTCCGGGGAGCTGTTTTTT. As protein: CATSRDPVQGSGELFF.